The TCR beta chain under discussion was sequenced for a study of T cell responses to AZD1222 COVID-19 vaccine. The V end was cut by 2 bases, the J end by 1 base, with 7 bases between. Germline V CDR1 and CDR2: KGHDR, SFDVKD. The CDR3 length is 15 residues. Second-dose intervals of approximately 4 or approximately 12 weeks were pooled. TCRdb's copy holds only in-frame clones and misses some; the assay was immunoSEQ multiplex PCR. The sample lists 86,000 or so clones, approximately 86% occurring once. Comments on this clone: What it binds is not known.

Notes on the study in general: Baseline seropositives among AZD1222 recipients totaled only five or six. White British people made up most donors, females outnumbered males, and clonal diversity was possibly underestimated.

The sequence was collected from an adult who received the AZD1222 COVID-19 vaccine. The chain employs TRBV24-1 and TRBJ2-2; D is uncertain. Sequenced material: peripheral blood, taken 28 days after the second AZD1222 dose. The CDR3 protein is CATSDWAENTGELFF. The DNA of the CDR3 is TGTGCCACCAGTGATTGGGCAGAGAACACCGGGGAGCTGTTTTTT.